The 28 T cell receptor beta chains below were found in one sample sequenced in a study of Tregs in tolerant kidney transplant recipients. Mixed chimerism was transient after nonmyeloablative marrow transplants from related graft donors. The assay was immunoSEQ multiplex PCR, and TCRdb's table has in-frame clones only and misses some. Counted here are roughly 64,000 clones, approximately 87% occurring once; the ten biggest clones make up around 4.1%. The material sequenced was CD4+ T cells from blood (PBMCs), taken 6 months after the transplant. These receptor sequences come from a human patient who received a combined kidney and bone marrow transplant. T cells may partly derive from the graft donor.

In regard to this clone: An end of the junction differs from the germline gene, which may be a read error. V and J are TRBV7-9 and TRBJ2-2, with a weak D call TRBD1 (6 bases). The CDR3 length is 14 residues. Germline V gives CDR1 SEHNR, CDR2 FQNEAQ (reference sequence). The DNA of the CDR3 is TGTGCCAGCACCTTAGGACAGCGAACCGGGGAGCTGTTTTTT. Translating it yields CASTLGQRTGELFF.

The chain has TRBV7-2 and TRBJ1-3; 8 bases are a match to TRBD1. CDR3 length: 15 residues. The ends lost 1 base at V and 2 bases at J; junction bases unmatched: 1. Germline V gives CDR1 SGHTA, CDR2 FQGNSA. CDR3 protein: CASSLVTGAGNTIYF. As DNA, the CDR3 is TGTGCCAGCAGCTTAGTGACAGGGGCTGGAAACACCATATATTTT. Combining the CDR3 with reference TRBV7-2 and TRBJ1-3 gives the whole variable domain GAGVSQSPSNKVTEKGKDVELRCDPISGHTALYWYRQSLGQGLEFLIYFQGNSAPDKSGLPSDRFSAERTGGSVSTLTIQRTQQEDSAVYLCASSLVTGAGNTIYFGEGSWLTVV.

This clone turned up a few times. V gene TRBV7-6 combines with J gene TRBJ2-1, with TRBD2 matching over 7 bases. The CDR3 loop spans 14 amino acids. In germline, CDR1 is SGHVS, CDR2 FNYEAQ. The junction had 1 base not matched to a gene; V was cut back by 1 base and J by 4 bases. CDR3 loop: CASSLGSGYNEQFF. CDR3 coding DNA: TGTGCCAGCAGCTTAGGTAGCGGGTACAATGAGCAGTTCTTC.

The rearrangement joins TRBV7-8 to TRBJ2-5; 7 bases line up with TRBD1. Germline loops: CDR1 SGHVS, CDR2 FQNEAQ. V shed 3 bases and J 3 bases; nucleotides not matched to a gene: 10. The CDR3 loop spans 16 amino acids. CDR3 residues: CASSLGNRDRKETQYF. In DNA form, the CDR3 reads TGTGCCAGCAGCTTGGGAAACCGGGACAGAAAAGAGACCCAGTACTTC.

This clone has just a few counts. The chain couples TRBV4-2 to TRBJ2-7; 8 bases fit TRBD2. The CDR3 is 14 amino acids. Germline V lookup: CDR1 LGHNA, CDR2 YNFKEQ. V shed 0 bases and J 5 bases; nucleotides not matched to a gene: 3. The CDR3 loop is CASSQDGGGNEQYF. The CDR3 DNA reads TGTGCCAGCAGCCAAGACGGGGGGGGCAACGAGCAGTACTTC.

Comment on this clone: The junction shows a germline mismatch at one end, possibly a read error. The same CDR3 can be traced to other DNA sequences in this sample. The chain links TRBV6-5 to TRBJ1-6; D is unclear. CDR1 MNHEY and CDR2 SVGAGI come from the germline V gene. This CDR3 region has 13 residues. CDR3 coding DNA: TGTGCCAGCACCCCTCAGGCAAATTCCCCCCTCCACTTT. This translates into CASTPQANSPLHF.

The chain is built from TRBV5-1 and TRBJ2-3; 10 bases map to TRBD2. Germline values: CDR1 SGHRS, CDR2 YFSETQ. The CDR3 covers 14 residues. V lost 2 bases, J lost 5 bases, and 2 bases stayed unmatched. The CDR3 coding sequence is TGCGCCAGCAGCTTAGGGACTAGCGTAGATACGCAGTATTTT. It yields the protein CASSLGTSVDTQYF.

The V gene is TRBV27, the J gene TRBJ1-1; D might be TRBD1 (6 bases). The CDR3 is 14 amino acids. Trimming removed 6 bases at V and 11 bases at J, with 22 bases between. The germline V gene encodes CDR1 MNHEY and CDR2 SMNVEV (reference sequence). CDR3: CASSPRDGRRGAFF. CDR3 DNA sequence: TGTGCCAGCAGCCCAAGGGACGGCAGAAGGGGGGCTTTCTTT.

The chain is built from TRBV5-1 and TRBJ2-3; D not certain. The CDR3 is made up of 14 amino acids. The V and J ends lost 0 bases and 0 bases respectively, with 5 bases between them. Per the germline V gene, CDR1 is SGHRS and CDR2 is YFSETQ. CDR3 sequence reads: CASSLAGSTDTQYF. CDR3 nucleotides: TGCGCCAGCAGCTTGGCCGGGAGCACAGATACGCAGTATTTT.

The V call is TRBV28, the J call TRBJ1-2; 8 nucleotides line up with TRBD1. Germline V gene sequence: CDR1 MDHEN, CDR2 SYDVKM. V was pared by 6 bases and J by 0 bases, with 3 bases of the junction left unmatched. The CDR3 length is 14 residues. CDR3 DNA: TGTGCCAGCAGCCCGACAGGGGCTAACTATGGCTACACCTTC. The encoded protein is CASSPTGANYGYTF.

The table lists this clone with a count of one. The chain employs TRBV30 and TRBJ1-1; D not certain. Per germline, CDR1 GTSNPN and CDR2 SVGIG (reference sequence). V was cut by 4 bases and J by 11 bases, with 14 bases left in between. CDR3 length: 11 amino acids. The CDR3 sequence is CAWKDSGDAFF. CDR3 nucleotide sequence: TGTGCCTGGAAGGACTCTGGTGACGCTTTCTTT.

V usage is TRBV15 and J usage is TRBJ1-1; D is ambiguous. Trimming left V 0 bases short and J 3 bases short, with 11 bases between. The germline gives CDR1 LNHNV, CDR2 YYDKDF (reference sequence). CDR3 length equals 15 residues. The CDR3 loop is CATSRDVTPYTEAFF. The CDR3 DNA follows: TGTGCCACCAGCAGAGATGTGACACCCTACACTGAAGCTTTCTTT.

The CDR3 loop is CASSSGTGINYEQYF. The CDR3 DNA follows: TGTGCCAGCAGCTCCGGGACAGGGATCAACTACGAGCAGTACTTC. The rearrangement uses TRBV11-3 and TRBJ2-7, with 9 bases aligning to TRBD1. The germline gives CDR1 SGHNT, CDR2 YENEEA. The ends lost 4 bases at V and 3 bases at J; junction bases unmatched: 7. This CDR3 region has 15 residues.

This clone has just one count. V is TRBV5-1 and J is TRBJ2-7; D unclear. In germline, CDR1 is SGHRS, CDR2 YFSETQ. The CDR3 has 13 amino acids. Trimming took 0 bases from V and 4 from J, leaving 8 bases between them. CDR3 in DNA: TGCGCCAGCAGCTTGGATATAGTATACGAGCAGTACTTC. Residues: CASSLDIVYEQYF. Using reference TRBV5-1 and TRBJ2-7 for the parts outside the CDR3, the full variable domain is KAGVTQTPRYLIKTRGQQVTLSCSPISGHRSVSWYQQTPGQGLQFLFEYFSETQRNKGNFPGRFSGRQFSNSRSEMNVSTLELGDSALYLCASSLDIVYEQYFGPGTRLTVT.

This sequence joins TRBV7-9 and TRBJ2-7; D ambiguous. V was trimmed by 4 bases and J by 6 bases, leaving 19 bases between them. Germline V gene lookup returns CDR1 SEHNR and CDR2 FQNEAQ (reference sequence). This CDR3 contains 15 residues. The CDR3 protein is CASSSQFRARTEQYF. The CDR3, as DNA: TGTGCCAGCAGCTCACAATTTCGAGCTAGAACCGAGCAGTACTTC. The full variable domain, in which reference TRBV7-9 and TRBJ2-7 provide the parts outside the CDR3, is DTGVSQNPRHKITKRGQNVTFRCDPISEHNRLYWYRQTLGQGPEFLTYFQNEAQLEKSRLLSDRFSAERPKGSFSTLEIQRTEQGDSAMYLCASSSQFRARTEQYFGPGTRLTVT.

CDR3 region: CASSLRQPYEQYF. CDR3 in DNA: TGTGCCAGCAGCTTGAGGCAACCCTACGAGCAGTACTTC. The chain links TRBV7-9 to TRBJ2-7; D is unclear. Germline CDR1 reads SEHNR; CDR2 reads FQNEAQ (reference sequence). With 3 bases removed from V and 2 bases from J, the gap between germline ends came to 8 bases. The CDR3 runs 13 residues.

This sequence joins TRBV15 and TRBJ2-7; D may be TRBD2 (6 bases). Germline V CDR1 and CDR2: LNHNV, YYDKDF (reference sequence). The CDR3 consists of 15 residues. Trimming took off 0 bases at V and 3 bases at J, with 12 bases between the two ends. The CDR3 DNA follows: TGTGCCACCAGCAGAGATCTAGGCGGGAACTACGAGCAGTACTTC. Protein product: CATSRDLGGNYEQYF.

The chain recombines TRBV6-5 with TRBJ2-7, with 9 bases identical to TRBD2. CDR1 is MNHEY and CDR2 is SVGAGI in the germline V gene. With V trimmed by 2 bases and J by 5 bases, 10 bases remained unmatched. The CDR3 is 16 amino acids. CDR3 nucleotides: TGTGCCAGCAGTTACCACGGCGGGGGGGGCCGAGACGAGCAGTACTTC. It specifies CASSYHGGGGRDEQYF.

This chain links TRBV19 with TRBJ1-1; weak D call: TRBD1 (6 bases). The CDR3 is 14 amino acids. Germline V gene data show CDR1 as LNHDA and CDR2 as SQIVND (reference sequence). V was trimmed by 3 bases and J by 0 bases, leaving 8 bases between them. CDR3 nucleotides: TGTGCCAGTAGTATCCAGGGGATGAACACTGAAGCTTTCTTT. As protein: CASSIQGMNTEAFF.

The chain has TRBV7-9 and TRBJ1-1; the D is unclear. Germline CDR1 reads SEHNR; CDR2 reads FQNEAQ (reference sequence). The V gene lost 6 bases and the J gene lost 1 base, with 9 bases spanning the gap. The length of the CDR3 is 13 residues. This chain's CDR3 is CASSMTQNTEAFF. The DNA for the CDR3 is TGTGCCAGCAGTATGACACAGAACACTGAAGCTTTCTTT. The whole variable domain, filled in from reference TRBV7-9 and TRBJ1-1, reads DTGVSQNPRHKITKRGQNVTFRCDPISEHNRLYWYRQTLGQGPEFLTYFQNEAQLEKSRLLSDRFSAERPKGSFSTLEIQRTEQGDSAMYLCASSMTQNTEAFFGQGTRLTVV.

The chain carries TRBV2 and TRBJ1-4, with D perhaps matching TRBD1 (5 bases). Germline lookup yields CDR1 SNHLY and CDR2 FYNNEI. The CDR3 sequence is 15 residues long. Trimming left V 4 bases short and J 3 bases short, with 12 bases between. CDR3 DNA: TGTGCCAGCAGTGCCATACAAGGGGCTAATGAAAAACTGTTTTTT. Amino acid sequence: CASSAIQGANEKLFF.

This chain joins TRBV28 and TRBJ2-7; 7 positions match TRBD1. CDR1 is MDHEN and CDR2 is SYDVKM in the germline V gene. Trimming removed 7 bases from V and 1 base from J; junction bases left unmatched: 7. The CDR3 extends over 14 amino acids. The CDR3: CASTTTGKSYEQYF. The CDR3 nucleotides are TGTGCCAGCACTACGACAGGGAAGTCCTACGAGCAGTACTTC. The full variable domain, in which reference TRBV28 and TRBJ2-7 provide the parts outside the CDR3, is DVKVTQSSRYLVKRTGEKVFLECVQDMDHENMFWYRQDPGLGLRLIYFSYDVKMKEKGDIPEGYSVSREKKERFSLILESASTNQTSMYLCASTTTGKSYEQYFGPGTRLTVT.

The rearrangement joins TRBV6-5 to TRBJ2-1, with TRBD2 identical over 10 bases. The J segment lost 7 bases and the V segment lost 6 bases, leaving 6 bases of the junction unmatched. Looked up from germline, CDR1 is MNHEY and CDR2 is SVGAGI. The CDR3 runs to 14 residues. CDR3 sequence (DNA): TGTGCCAGCAGAAAAGCGGGGGGGGAGAATGAGCAGTTCTTC. Protein: CASRKAGGENEQFF.

The chain couples TRBV18 to TRBJ2-7; 9 bases line up with TRBD2. Trimming cost V 1 base and J 2 bases; bases outside gene matches: 9. This CDR3 spans 17 amino acids. Germline CDR1 is KGHSH and CDR2 is LQKENI. In nucleotides, the CDR3 is TGTGCCAGCTCACCACGGTCCCTTGCGGGAGGGCCCTACGAGCAGTACTTC. Its protein is CASSPRSLAGGPYEQYF.

This clone was seen a handful of times. V and J are TRBV27 and TRBJ2-5; 9 positions agree with TRBD1. The CDR3 sequence is 16 residues long. Germline CDR1 MNHEY, CDR2 SMNVEV (reference sequence). V dropped 5 bases and J dropped 1; count of bases not matched to a gene: 8. The CDR3 protein is CASSPMDRGFQETQYF. As DNA, the CDR3 is TGTGCCAGCAGTCCGATGGACAGGGGTTTCCAAGAGACCCAGTACTTC.

The chain links TRBV5-8 to TRBJ2-7; D is perhaps TRBD1 (6 bases). Germline CDR1 and CDR2: SGHTS and YDEGEE. CDR3 length: 13 residues. The V and J ends lost 6 bases and 7 bases respectively, with 17 bases between them. The DNA of the CDR3 is TGTGCCAGCAACTCAGGGGATGTAGAGGAGCAGTACTTC. Its protein is CASNSGDVEEQYF.

V usage is TRBV6-6 and J usage is TRBJ2-7; D gene unclear. Trimming removed 0 bases from V and 4 bases from J, with 4 bases in between. Germline V CDR1 and CDR2: MNHNY, SVGAGI (reference sequence). The CDR3 totals 12 residues. CDR3 amino acids: CASSYSSYEQYF. The CDR3 nucleotides read TGTGCCAGCAGTTACTCGTCTTACGAGCAGTACTTC.

V and J are TRBV18 and TRBJ2-5, with a weak D call TRBD2 (7 bases). The CDR3 extends over 15 amino acids. V dropped 3 bases and J dropped 4 bases, with 15 bases sitting between them. Germline loops: CDR1 KGHSH, CDR2 LQKENI. CDR3 sequence reads: CASSPGGPTSETQYF. CDR3 nucleotide sequence: TGTGCCAGCTCACCGGGGGGGCCGACGTCAGAGACCCAGTACTTC.